This passage covers 24 T cell receptor beta chains from one sample sequenced in a study of T cell responses to AZD1222 COVID-19 vaccine. The repertoire was sequenced with immunoSEQ multiplex PCR; TCRdb's copy has only in-frame clones and lacks some. The sample consists of about 99,000 clones, 90% of them appearing once. The input for sequencing was peripheral blood, taken on day 0 of AZD1222 vaccination. These receptor sequences come from an adult in good health.

This chain connects TRBV2 to TRBJ1-2; D call uncertain. The CDR3 totals 15 residues. Per germline, CDR1 SNHLY and CDR2 FYNNEI. V was cut by 3 bases and J by 4 bases, with 15 bases left in between. The CDR3: CASSDDGDPLYGYTF. The CDR3 nucleotides read TGTGCCAGCAGTGACGATGGGGATCCCCTCTATGGCTACACCTTC.

The chain joins TRBV27 to TRBJ1-5; unclear D gene. The V and J ends lost 3 bases and 0 bases respectively, with 9 bases between them. CDR1 and CDR2 (germline): MNHEY, SMNVEV (reference sequence). This CDR3 spans 15 amino acids. CDR3 nucleotides: TGTGCCAGCAGTTTTTATTCTGGTAGCAATCAGCCCCAGCATTTT. This gives the protein CASSFYSGSNQPQHF.

The gene calls are TRBV7-9 and TRBJ2-5; D not certain. The CDR3 loop spans 13 amino acids. The V and J ends lost 2 bases and 1 base respectively, with 5 bases between them. Germline assignment: CDR1 SEHNR and CDR2 FQNEAQ (reference sequence). Here the CDR3 DNA reads TGTGCCAGCAGCTTATCCGGCCAAGAGACCCAGTACTTC. Translation gives CASSLSGQETQYF.

The chain couples TRBV7-9 to TRBJ2-2; a possible D gene is TRBD1 (5 bases). The CDR3 has 15 residues. The germline V and J ends were trimmed by 1 base and 3 bases, with 9 bases remaining between them. The germline V gene encodes CDR1 SEHNR and CDR2 FQNEAQ (reference sequence). The CDR3, as DNA: TGTGCCAGCAGCTTAGGGGGCAGATACACCGGGGAGCTGTTTTTT. This sequence encodes CASSLGGRYTGELFF.

The chain carries TRBV7-9 and TRBJ2-5; 11 bases are a match to TRBD2. Germline values: CDR1 SEHNR, CDR2 FQNEAQ (reference sequence). The CDR3 extends over 15 amino acids. The J segment lost 3 bases and the V segment lost 3 bases, leaving 3 bases of the junction unmatched. The DNA of the CDR3 is TGTGCCAGCAGCTTGCCGACTAGCGGGGAAGAGACCCAGTACTTC. Its protein is CASSLPTSGEETQYF.

The CDR3 DNA reads as TGCGCCAGCAGCTTGGGGGACAGCCCGGGGGGCACAGATACGCAGTATTTT. Translated: CASSLGDSPGGTDTQYF. The chain couples TRBV5-1 to TRBJ2-3; tentatively, D is TRBD1 (7 bases). This CDR3 comprises 17 residues. Germline CDR1 reads SGHRS; CDR2 reads YFSETQ. Trimming took 0 bases from V and 1 from J, leaving 15 bases between them.

This clone was detected only once. The chain carries TRBV6-6 and TRBJ2-3, with D possibly TRBD1 on 5 matching bases. Germline V gene sequence: CDR1 MNHNY, CDR2 SVGAGI (reference sequence). The CDR3 totals 14 residues. The V end lost 6 bases, the J end lost 4 bases, and 14 bases lay between the germline ends. CDR3 sequence (DNA): TGTGCCAGCAGCATCGGACATTCATCAGATACGCAGTATTTT. Translating gives CASSIGHSSDTQYF.

This chain links TRBV9 with TRBJ2-7; D uncertain. The CDR3 totals 12 residues. Trimming stripped 3 bases from V and 3 bases from J, with 7 bases between. Looked up from germline, CDR1 is SGDLS and CDR2 is YYNGEE. CDR3: CASSGDGYEQYF. The CDR3 DNA reads TGTGCCAGCAGCGGGGATGGCTACGAGCAGTACTTC.

This sequence joins TRBV2 and TRBJ1-1; TRBD1 might be the D (5 bases). CDR1 SNHLY and CDR2 FYNNEI come from the germline V gene. The CDR3 loop spans 13 amino acids. Trimming removed 1 base from V and 4 bases from J, with 7 bases in between. The chain's CDR3 is CASSEGGSTEAFF. The CDR3 DNA follows: TGTGCCAGCAGTGAAGGGGGGAGCACTGAAGCTTTCTTT.

The chain carries TRBV27 and TRBJ1-5; D not resolved. Germline V gene sequence: CDR1 MNHEY, CDR2 SMNVEV (reference sequence). The CDR3 is made up of 15 amino acids. Trimming removed 5 bases at V and 4 bases at J, with 15 bases between. The CDR3 DNA reads as TGTGCCAGCAGTGAAAGATGGGAGGGTAATCAGCCCCAGCATTTT. It is translated as CASSERWEGNQPQHF.

CDR3 sequence (DNA): TGTGCCAGCAGCCAAGAGTTGGGGGTGGGCTACACCTTC. Protein sequence: CASSQELGVGYTF. V usage is TRBV3-1 (or the pseudogene TRBV3-2) and J usage is TRBJ1-2, with D possibly TRBD1 on 5 matching bases. Germline CDR1 LGHDT, CDR2 YNNKEL (reference sequence). V gave up 0 bases and J gave up 8 bases, with 10 bases separating them. The CDR3 totals 13 residues.

V and J are TRBV19 and TRBJ1-1; D gene uncertain. The CDR3 is 15 residues long. The V gene lost 3 bases and the J gene lost 3 bases, with 14 bases spanning the gap. The germline V gene has CDR1 LNHDA and CDR2 SQIVND (reference sequence). DNA for the CDR3: TGTGCCAGTAGTATTGTGCCGGGCTTGGACACTGAAGCTTTCTTT. It yields the protein CASSIVPGLDTEAFF.

The V and J genes are TRBV10-1 and TRBJ2-7; TRBD1 aligns across 9 bases. Germline values: CDR1 WNHNN, CDR2 SYGVQD (reference sequence). V trimming: 10 bases; J trimming: 2 bases; junction bases outside the gene matches: 6. The CDR3 sequence is 13 residues long. In DNA form, the CDR3 reads TGCGCCATCCCCGGGACAGGGACCTACGAGCAGTACTTC. Amino acids: CAIPGTGTYEQYF.

The count of this clone is one. The rearrangement uses TRBV4-2 and TRBJ1-5, with D maybe TRBD1 (5 bases). Trimming pared 0 bases from V and 7 bases from J, leaving 16 bases between. This CDR3 has 16 amino acids. Germline CDR1 is LGHNA and CDR2 is YNFKEQ. The CDR3 sequence is CASSQDRSQGGQPQHF. As DNA, the CDR3 is TGTGCCAGCAGCCAAGATCGGTCGCAGGGAGGACAGCCCCAGCATTTT.

The V gene is TRBV7-9, the J gene TRBJ1-1; D is possibly TRBD1 (6 bases). V was pared by 4 bases and J by 6 bases, with 12 bases between. This CDR3 comprises 13 residues. CDR1 is SEHNR, CDR2 FQNEAQ, per germline (reference sequence). CDR3 in amino acids: CASSSQGISEAFF. The CDR3 DNA follows: TGTGCCAGCAGCTCCCAGGGGATCTCTGAAGCTTTCTTT.

The chain is built from TRBV2 and TRBJ2-2, with TRBD2 as a possible D gene (5 bases). In germline, CDR1 is SNHLY, CDR2 FYNNEI. The CDR3 is made up of 15 amino acids. V was clipped by 6 bases and J by 1 base, with 12 bases between them. CDR3 amino acids: CASSWAGGNTGELFF. CDR3 DNA: TGTGCCAGCAGCTGGGCGGGCGGGAACACCGGGGAGCTGTTTTTT.

The chain recombines TRBV4-1 with TRBJ1-6; 7 bases are shared with TRBD1. This CDR3 has 16 amino acids. Losses at the gene ends were 0 bases for V and 4 bases for J; bases not matched to a gene: 3. Germline CDR1 MGHRA, CDR2 YSYEKL. Here the CDR3 reads CASSQEDRPYNSPLHF. The CDR3 coding sequence is TGCGCCAGCAGCCAAGAGGACAGGCCGTATAATTCACCCCTCCACTTT.

The chain joins TRBV2 to TRBJ2-1, with D perhaps matching TRBD1 (6 bases). V was shortened by 3 bases and J by 10 bases, with 16 bases between the two germline ends. CDR1 and CDR2 (germline): SNHLY, FYNNEI. The CDR3 loop spans 14 amino acids. CDR3 residues: CASSDWLAGTEQFF. CDR3 nucleotide sequence: TGTGCCAGCAGTGATTGGCTCGCCGGGACAGAGCAGTTCTTC. Based on the CDR3 plus reference TRBV2 and TRBJ2-1, the full variable domain is EPEVTQTPSHQVTQMGQEVILRCVPISNHLYFYWYRQILGQKVEFLVSFYNNEISEKSEIFDDQFSVERPDGSNFTLKIRSTKLEDSAMYFCASSDWLAGTEQFFGPGTRLTVL.

The chain combines TRBV28 with TRBJ1-1; D unclear. V lost 6 bases, J lost 8 bases, and 19 bases lay in between. The CDR3 is 14 amino acids. Germline loops: CDR1 MDHEN, CDR2 SYDVKM. CDR3 region: CASSPPGSVREAFF. The DNA for the CDR3 is TGTGCCAGCAGCCCCCCTGGGTCCGTTAGGGAAGCTTTCTTT.

The rearrangement links TRBV29-1 to TRBJ2-3, with D perhaps TRBD2 (6 bases). This CDR3 spans 14 amino acids. Trimming shortened V by 6 bases and J by 5 bases, and 18 bases separated the two germline ends. Germline-derived CDR1 and CDR2 are SQVTM and ANQGSEA. This CDR3 reads CSVLLGGSGDTQYF. CDR3 sequence (DNA): TGCAGCGTGCTTTTGGGGGGAAGTGGAGATACGCAGTATTTT.

The chain links TRBV7-2 to TRBJ1-1; D possibly corresponds to TRBD1 (5 bases). Trimming pared 1 base from V and 3 bases from J, leaving 12 bases between. Germline loops: CDR1 SGHTA, CDR2 FQGNSA. The CDR3 runs to 15 residues. The CDR3 region has the DNA TGTGCCAGCAGCTTAGTTCACCGGGGCTACACTGAAGCTTTCTTT. It codes for CASSLVHRGYTEAFF.

V usage is TRBV2 and J usage is TRBJ1-4, with 8 bases lining up with TRBD1. Unmatched junction bases numbered 7, after V lost 6 bases and J lost 7 bases. The CDR3 consists of 14 residues. Germline values: CDR1 SNHLY, CDR2 FYNNEI. CDR3 nucleotide sequence: TGTGCCAGCAGGTGGACAGGGATGGTTGAAAAACTGTTTTTT. It translates to CASRWTGMVEKLFF.

The V and J genes are TRBV4-1 and TRBJ2-7, with D uncertain. The CDR3 covers 14 residues. CDR1 and CDR2 (germline): MGHRA, YSYEKL. Trimming pared 1 base from V and 2 bases from J, leaving 9 bases between. The CDR3 reads CASSQGSVAYEQYF. The CDR3, as DNA: TGCGCCAGCAGCCAAGGGTCCGTCGCCTACGAGCAGTACTTC.

This clone was detected a few times. This chain connects TRBV6-5 to TRBJ2-1; TRBD2 aligns across 7 bases. Germline-derived CDR1 and CDR2 are MNHEY and SVGAGI. The CDR3 has 14 residues. The V and J ends lost 8 bases and 6 bases, in that order; junction bases with no gene match: 10. The CDR3 protein is CASLPGLLSNEQFF. DNA of the CDR3: TGTGCCAGCCTGCCGGGACTACTCTCCAATGAGCAGTTCTTC.